The rows below give T cell receptor beta chains drawn from one sample of a study of OX40 agonist ivuxolimab in advanced cancers. Method: immunoSEQ multiplex PCR; TCRdb's copy keeps in-frame clones and lacks some. The repertoire holds 57,000 or so clones, with about 88% as singletons. The input for sequencing was CD4+ or CD8+ T cells sorted from blood, taken in a trial of the OX40 agonist ivuxolimab. All receptors come from an adult with an advanced solid tumor such as melanoma, head and neck, liver or kidney cancer. Each CDR3 is given with its conserved first and last residue. The order of the fields is V gene, clone size, J gene, D gene, CDR3 DNA, CDR3 protein. A D gene is named only where the DNA matches it firmly. Size tells how often a clone was seen (once, few, many) or the class of an expanded clone, and some rows leave it out.

v_gene: TRBV6-5
abundance: NA
j_gene: TRBJ1-5
d_gene: TRBD1
CDR3nt: TGTGCCAGCAGGGACAGGGGGCGAAATCAGCCCCAGCATTTT
CDR3aa: CASRDRGRNQPQHF

v_gene: TRBV7-9
abundance: once
j_gene: TRBJ1-4
d_gene: TRBD1
CDR3nt: TGTGCCAGCAGTTCCAGGGGGCGCTTAGAAAAACTGTTTTTT
CDR3aa: CASSSRGRLEKLFF

v_gene: TRBV14
abundance: NA
j_gene: TRBJ2-4
d_gene: NA
CDR3nt: TGTGCCAGCAGCCAAGCATTAGCGGCCCGGCCAGGAGCCAAAAACATTCAGTACTTC
CDR3aa: CASSQALAARPGAKNIQYF

v_gene: TRBV19
abundance: NA
j_gene: TRBJ2-2
d_gene: TRBD2
CDR3nt: TGTGCCAGTAGTCCGCCCGTGGTAGCGGGGGGGCTTGCCGGGGAGCTGTTTTTT
CDR3aa: CASSPPVVAGGLAGELFF

v_gene: TRBV6-1
abundance: once
j_gene: TRBJ1-1
d_gene: NA
CDR3nt: TGTGCCAGCAGTTATACAGAAGCTTTCTTT
CDR3aa: CASSYTEAFF

v_gene: TRBV2
abundance: NA
j_gene: TRBJ1-2
d_gene: NA
CDR3nt: TGTGCCAGCAGTATAGAGGGGACGACAGGTGGCTACACCTTC
CDR3aa: CASSIEGTTGGYTF

v_gene: TRBV7-9
abundance: NA
j_gene: TRBJ1-5
d_gene: TRBD1
CDR3nt: TGTGCCAGCAGCTTAGCGACAGGGGCGGCCCAGCCCCAGCATTTT
CDR3aa: CASSLATGAAQPQHF

v_gene: TRBV19
abundance: NA
j_gene: TRBJ2-7
d_gene: TRBD2
CDR3nt: TGTGCCAGTAGTACCGGGACTAGCGGGGCCTACGAGCAGTACTTC
CDR3aa: CASSTGTSGAYEQYF

v_gene: TRBV5-6
abundance: NA
j_gene: TRBJ1-2
d_gene: NA
CDR3nt: TGTGCCAGCAGCTTGGCGGGGGTAGTCTATGGCTACACCTTC
CDR3aa: CASSLAGVVYGYTF

v_gene: TRBV7-9
abundance: NA
j_gene: TRBJ1-2
d_gene: NA
CDR3nt: TGTGCCAGCAGCTTATTGAGTGGCCAAACCCCCGGGTCCTTCTATGGCTACACCTTC
CDR3aa: CASSLLSGQTPGSFYGYTF

v_gene: TRBV2
abundance: NA
j_gene: TRBJ1-1
d_gene: NA
CDR3nt: TGTGCCAGCATGCGGACAGCCCTAGGGAACACTGAAGCTTTCTTT
CDR3aa: CASMRTALGNTEAFF

v_gene: TRBV6-5
abundance: NA
j_gene: TRBJ2-5
d_gene: NA
CDR3nt: TGTGCCAGCAGTCTAATGGTTGCAGAGACCCAGTACTTC
CDR3aa: CASSLMVAETQYF

v_gene: TRBV5-6
abundance: few
j_gene: TRBJ2-5
d_gene: NA
CDR3nt: TGTGCCAGCAGCTTGGTCGACGAGACCCAGTACTTC
CDR3aa: CASSLVDETQYF

v_gene: TRBV6-1
abundance: NA
j_gene: TRBJ2-5
d_gene: TRBD2
CDR3nt: TGTGCCAGCAGCGCTGGACTAGGAGAAGAGACCCAGTACTTC
CDR3aa: CASSAGLGEETQYF

v_gene: TRBV2
abundance: NA
j_gene: TRBJ2-3
d_gene: NA
CDR3nt: TGTGCCAGCAGCGCAATCGGGGGAAGGGGTTCCACAGATACGCAGTATTTT
CDR3aa: CASSAIGGRGSTDTQYF

v_gene: TRBV5-1
abundance: NA
j_gene: TRBJ1-4
d_gene: NA
CDR3nt: TGCGCCAGCAGCTTGGGGGGCCCTGCAACTAATGAAAAACTGTTTTTT
CDR3aa: CASSLGGPATNEKLFF

v_gene: TRBV2
abundance: few
j_gene: TRBJ1-1
d_gene: NA
CDR3nt: TGTGCCAGCAAAGAGGAGATGTTAAACACTGAAGCTTTCTTT
CDR3aa: CASKEEMLNTEAFF

v_gene: TRBV9
abundance: NA
j_gene: TRBJ1-2
d_gene: NA
CDR3nt: TGTGCCAGCAGCGTAACTGGGGACTATGGCTACACCTTC
CDR3aa: CASSVTGDYGYTF

v_gene: TRBV11-2
abundance: NA
j_gene: TRBJ2-1
d_gene: TRBD2
CDR3nt: TGTGCCAGCAGCTTCAGGCTAGCGGGGTACAATGAGCAGTTCTTC
CDR3aa: CASSFRLAGYNEQFF

v_gene: TRBV7-7
abundance: NA
j_gene: TRBJ1-4
d_gene: TRBD1
CDR3nt: TGTGCCAGCAGCCGAGGGACAGGGCAGAATGAAAAACTGTTTTTT
CDR3aa: CASSRGTGQNEKLFF

v_gene: TRBV7-6
abundance: NA
j_gene: TRBJ1-5
d_gene: TRBD1
CDR3nt: TGTGCCAGCAGCAGGGACAGGGGGGGCAATCAGCCCCAGCATTTT
CDR3aa: CASSRDRGGNQPQHF

v_gene: TRBV2
abundance: NA
j_gene: TRBJ2-3
d_gene: TRBD1
CDR3nt: TGTGCCAGCAGTATCCGGGACAGGGTGACAGATACGCAGTATTTT
CDR3aa: CASSIRDRVTDTQYF

v_gene: TRBV6-1
abundance: NA
j_gene: TRBJ2-2
d_gene: TRBD2
CDR3nt: TGTGCCAGCAGTTTAGCGGGTCACACCGGGGAGCTGTTTTTT
CDR3aa: CASSLAGHTGELFF

v_gene: TRBV11-2
abundance: NA
j_gene: TRBJ1-6
d_gene: NA
CDR3nt: TGTGCCAGCAGCTCGTGGGGACCGTCACCCCTCCACTTT
CDR3aa: CASSSWGPSPLHF

v_gene: TRBV27
abundance: NA
j_gene: TRBJ2-5
d_gene: TRBD1
CDR3nt: TGTGCCAGCAGTTTATTCGGCAGGGGGCTTAGAGAGACCCAGTACTTC
CDR3aa: CASSLFGRGLRETQYF

v_gene: TRBV19
abundance: NA
j_gene: TRBJ1-5
d_gene: NA
CDR3nt: TGTGCCAGTACCGACCAAGTTGGGTTTGGCAATCAGCCCCAGCATTTT
CDR3aa: CASTDQVGFGNQPQHF

v_gene: TRBV27
abundance: NA
j_gene: TRBJ2-7
d_gene: TRBD1
CDR3nt: TGTGCCAGCAGTTCCAACCACCCAGGGACAGGGGGCGATTTCGATTACGAGCAGTACTTC
CDR3aa: CASSSNHPGTGGDFDYEQYF

v_gene: TRBV10-3
abundance: NA
j_gene: TRBJ2-3
d_gene: NA
CDR3nt: TGTGCCATCGCCCCCAAGGCAGGGGTGACAGATACGCAGTATTTT
CDR3aa: CAIAPKAGVTDTQYF

v_gene: TRBV28
abundance: few
j_gene: TRBJ1-4
d_gene: NA
CDR3nt: TGTGCCAGCAGTTTATCTTGGGTTCACGGGGCAACTAATGAAAAACTGTTTTTT
CDR3aa: CASSLSWVHGATNEKLFF

v_gene: TRBV7-9
abundance: NA
j_gene: TRBJ1-2
d_gene: NA
CDR3nt: TGTGCCAGCAACGACAGGTCAGACGGCTATGGCTACACCTTC
CDR3aa: CASNDRSDGYGYTF

v_gene: TRBV5-1
abundance: NA
j_gene: TRBJ2-5
d_gene: TRBD2
CDR3nt: TGCGCCAGCAGCCCCCTAGCGGGGGGCCTCAATCAAGAGACCCAGTACTTC
CDR3aa: CASSPLAGGLNQETQYF

v_gene: TRBV2
abundance: NA
j_gene: TRBJ1-2
d_gene: NA
CDR3nt: TGTGCCAGCAGTTACACCGGGGCCTATGGCTACACCTTC
CDR3aa: CASSYTGAYGYTF

v_gene: TRBV10-1
abundance: NA
j_gene: TRBJ1-2
d_gene: TRBD1
CDR3nt: TGCGCCAGCAGTGATGGGACAGGGGCCGACTATGGCTACACCTTC
CDR3aa: CASSDGTGADYGYTF

v_gene: TRBV6-1
abundance: NA
j_gene: TRBJ2-3
d_gene: TRBD2
CDR3nt: TGTGCCAGCAGTGAGCGGGGGTCAAGCACAGATACGCAGTATTTT
CDR3aa: CASSERGSSTDTQYF

v_gene: TRBV19
abundance: NA
j_gene: TRBJ1-3
d_gene: NA
CDR3nt: TGTGCCAGTAGTATGCGGGCAGGGGGAAACACCATATATTTT
CDR3aa: CASSMRAGGNTIYF

v_gene: TRBV5-1
abundance: few
j_gene: TRBJ1-4
d_gene: TRBD1
CDR3nt: TGCGCCAGCAGCTCCCGGACAGGTTTGAATGAAAAACTGTTTTTT
CDR3aa: CASSSRTGLNEKLFF

v_gene: TRBV6-5
abundance: NA
j_gene: TRBJ1-2
d_gene: NA
CDR3nt: TGTGCCAGCACCCCAGGGGCCCACTATGGCTACACCTTC
CDR3aa: CASTPGAHYGYTF

v_gene: TRBV5-5
abundance: NA
j_gene: TRBJ1-5
d_gene: NA
CDR3nt: TGTGCCAGCAGCTTGGTCCCGCAGGCAAATCAGCCCCAGCATTTT
CDR3aa: CASSLVPQANQPQHF

v_gene: TRBV7-2
abundance: NA
j_gene: TRBJ2-7
d_gene: NA
CDR3nt: TGTGCCAGCAGCTTTGCCTACGAGCAGTACTTC
CDR3aa: CASSFAYEQYF

v_gene: TRBV6-5
abundance: once
j_gene: TRBJ2-5
d_gene: TRBD2
CDR3nt: TGTGCCAGCAGTACCCCCTTGGGGGGGCAAGAGACCCAGTACTTC
CDR3aa: CASSTPLGGQETQYF

v_gene: TRBV14
abundance: NA
j_gene: TRBJ1-4
d_gene: TRBD1
CDR3nt: TGTGCCAGCAGCCACCGACAGGGGAGGAATGAAAAACTGTTTTTT
CDR3aa: CASSHRQGRNEKLFF

v_gene: TRBV7-9
abundance: NA
j_gene: TRBJ1-4
d_gene: NA
CDR3nt: TGTGCCAGCAGCTTACTTGCAACTAATGAAAAACTGTTTTTT
CDR3aa: CASSLLATNEKLFF

v_gene: TRBV19
abundance: NA
j_gene: TRBJ2-7
d_gene: NA
CDR3nt: TGTGCCAGTAGTTGGGGGGAGCCCACCTACGAGCAGTACTTC
CDR3aa: CASSWGEPTYEQYF

v_gene: TRBV9
abundance: NA
j_gene: TRBJ1-4
d_gene: NA
CDR3nt: TGTGCCAGCAGCCCGCGGCCAGAAGTTAATGAAAAACTGTTTTTT
CDR3aa: CASSPRPEVNEKLFF

v_gene: TRBV7-6
abundance: NA
j_gene: TRBJ2-3
d_gene: TRBD2
CDR3nt: TGTGCCAGCAGCCTATCGGGGGGGGCCCCGGGAGATACGCAGTATTTT
CDR3aa: CASSLSGGAPGDTQYF

v_gene: TRBV5-1
abundance: NA
j_gene: TRBJ2-3
d_gene: NA
CDR3nt: TGCGCCAGCAGCTTGGGAGTCCCCCTAGGCACAGATACGCAGTATTTT
CDR3aa: CASSLGVPLGTDTQYF

v_gene: TRBV5-1
abundance: NA
j_gene: TRBJ1-1
d_gene: TRBD1
CDR3nt: TGCGCCAGCAGATCAGGGGGCGGGGGCACTGAAGCTTTCTTT
CDR3aa: CASRSGGGGTEAFF

v_gene: TRBV5-1
abundance: NA
j_gene: TRBJ1-1
d_gene: TRBD1
CDR3nt: TGCGCCAGCAGCTCGACAGGGGCCGCGACGAACACTGAAGCTTTCTTT
CDR3aa: CASSSTGAATNTEAFF

v_gene: TRBV6-1
abundance: NA
j_gene: TRBJ1-6
d_gene: NA
CDR3nt: TGTGCCAGCAGCGACCGACCGAATTCCAATTCACCCCTCCACTTT
CDR3aa: CASSDRPNSNSPLHF

v_gene: TRBV11-3
abundance: NA
j_gene: TRBJ2-2
d_gene: NA
CDR3nt: TGTGCCAGCGGCGTTGGCACCGGGGAGCTGTTTTTT
CDR3aa: CASGVGTGELFF

v_gene: TRBV6-5
abundance: few
j_gene: TRBJ2-7
d_gene: NA
CDR3nt: TGTGCCAGCAGCCTGACGGGACCCAACTACGAGCAGTACTTC
CDR3aa: CASSLTGPNYEQYF

v_gene: TRBV6-6
abundance: NA
j_gene: TRBJ1-5
d_gene: NA
CDR3nt: TGTGCCAGCAGTTACTATTCAGGTAATAGCAATCAGCCCCAGCATTTT
CDR3aa: CASSYYSGNSNQPQHF

v_gene: TRBV28
abundance: NA
j_gene: TRBJ2-7
d_gene: TRBD1
CDR3nt: TGTGCCAGCAGTACGCCCGGGACAGGCACCTACGAGCAGTACTTC
CDR3aa: CASSTPGTGTYEQYF

v_gene: TRBV10-2
abundance: NA
j_gene: TRBJ2-2
d_gene: TRBD1
CDR3nt: TGCGCCAGCAGTGAGGGACAGGGGGTTAACACCGGGGAGCTGTTTTTT
CDR3aa: CASSEGQGVNTGELFF

v_gene: TRBV7-2
abundance: NA
j_gene: TRBJ1-1
d_gene: NA
CDR3nt: TGTGCCAGCAGCATGTTTGGGGGGGGTGAAGCTTTCTTT
CDR3aa: CASSMFGGGEAFF

v_gene: TRBV4-1
abundance: NA
j_gene: TRBJ1-2
d_gene: NA
CDR3nt: TGCGCCAGCAGGAGTCAGGGCCGGAACTATGGCTACACCTTC
CDR3aa: CASRSQGRNYGYTF

v_gene: TRBV10-2
abundance: once
j_gene: TRBJ1-5
d_gene: TRBD1
CDR3nt: TGCGCCAGCAGCGGAAACCCGACAGGGCTTAGCAATCAGCCCCAGCATTTT
CDR3aa: CASSGNPTGLSNQPQHF

v_gene: TRBV7-3
abundance: few
j_gene: TRBJ2-1
d_gene: NA
CDR3nt: TGTGCCAGCAGCTTAGGCCAGCGCGTATACAATGAGCAGTTCTTC
CDR3aa: CASSLGQRVYNEQFF

v_gene: TRBV6-5
abundance: NA
j_gene: TRBJ1-2
d_gene: TRBD1
CDR3nt: TGTGCCAGCAGCTCCCCCCAGGGGGCAGTCTATGGCTACACCTTC
CDR3aa: CASSSPQGAVYGYTF

v_gene: TRBV18
abundance: NA
j_gene: TRBJ1-5
d_gene: NA
CDR3nt: TGTGCCAGCTCATCTCTGGTTGGCAATCAGCCCCAGCATTTT
CDR3aa: CASSSLVGNQPQHF